The 25 T cell receptor beta chains listed next were all sequenced from one sample in a study of identical twins. TCRdb re-derived calls from the 5' RACE reads in MiXCR, one entry per CDR3 protein. The sample lists 200,000 to 250,000 distinct CDR3 sequences, approximately 7.3% occurring once. These data also featured in a second study, about yellow fever vaccine responses in identical twins.

Material: CD8+ T cells sorted from blood. These receptors were obtained from a woman aged 18-29 years in good health.

This clonotype was counted only a few times. The chain uses TRBV6-1 and TRBJ2-7; D tentatively fits TRBD1 or TRBD2 (5 bases each). The CDR3 length is 13 residues. CDR1 MNHNS and CDR2 SASEGT come from the germline V gene. The germline V and J ends were trimmed by 2 bases and 7 bases, with 12 bases remaining between them. The CDR3: CASSENDYREQYF. In DNA form, the CDR3 reads TGTGCCAGCAGTGAAAACGACTACAGGGAGCAGTACTTC.

The chain links TRBV7-8 to TRBJ2-5; D not certain. V was trimmed by 5 bases and J by 1 base, leaving 14 bases between them. Germline values: CDR1 SGHVS, CDR2 FQNEAQ. The CDR3 has 15 residues. The CDR3 region is CASSPSESLQETQYF. For the CDR3, the DNA is TGTGCCAGCAGCCCATCGGAGAGCCTCCAAGAGACCCAGTACTTC.

This clonotype was seen at least ten times. The chain carries TRBV5-1 and TRBJ1-1; the D gene is possibly TRBD1 (6 bases). The CDR3 sequence is 15 residues long. The germline CDR1 and CDR2 sequences are SGHRS and YFSETQ. Between the trimmed V and J ends, which lost 4 bases and 1 base, there was a span of 14 bases. CDR3: CASSTHLQGNTEAFF. The CDR3 DNA is TGCGCCAGCAGCACGCACCTACAGGGGAACACTGAAGCTTTCTTT. Supplemented by reference TRBV5-1 and TRBJ1-1, the full variable domain reads KAGVTQTPRYLIKTRGQQVTLSCSPISGHRSVSWYQQTPGQGLQFLFEYFSETQRNKGNFPGRFSGRQFSNSRSEMNVSTLELGDSALYLCASSTHLQGNTEAFFGQGTRLTVV.

Ten or more counts support this clonotype. The chain joins TRBV28 to TRBJ1-2; possibly TRBD1 for D (6 bases). This CDR3 contains 16 residues. In germline, CDR1 is MDHEN, CDR2 SYDVKM. The V end was cut by 3 bases, the J end by 8 bases, with 22 bases between. The CDR3 loop reads CASSFPGGAEAHGYTF. The DNA for the CDR3 is TGTGCCAGCAGTTTCCCCGGGGGGGCCGAGGCTCACGGCTACACCTTC.

This clonotype has a handful of counts. CDR3 DNA: TGTGCCACCAGTGATCAGACGCACCACAATGAGCAGTTCTTC. It encodes CATSDQTHHNEQFF. The V call is TRBV24-1, the J call TRBJ2-1; no clear D. Trimming took off 3 bases at V and 5 bases at J, with 10 bases between the two ends. Germline V lookup: CDR1 KGHDR, CDR2 SFDVKD. The CDR3 contains 14 residues.

This clonotype was found a few times. The rearrangement uses TRBV9 and TRBJ1-4; D possibly corresponds to TRBD1 (6 bases). Trimming took 0 bases from V and 7 from J, leaving 10 bases between them. This CDR3 comprises 14 residues. From germline, CDR1 is SGDLS and CDR2 YYNGEE. CDR3 in amino acids: CASSVDSGAEKLFF. CDR3 in DNA: TGTGCCAGCAGCGTAGATTCAGGGGCTGAAAAACTGTTTTTT.

The table lists this clonotype with a few counts. The genes are TRBV25-1 and TRBJ2-1; TRBD2 agrees at 13 bases. This CDR3 has 16 residues. In germline, CDR1 is MGHDK, CDR2 SYGVNS. Trimming took 3 bases from V and 5 from J; bases not matched to a gene: 4. The CDR3 loop reads CASSDPGTSGNNEQFF. The CDR3 nucleotides are TGTGCCAGCAGTGACCCCGGGACTAGCGGGAACAATGAGCAGTTCTTC.

This clonotype was detected many times. The chain carries TRBV12-3 or TRBV12-4 and TRBJ1-6; TRBD1 matches 7 bases. With V trimmed by 6 bases and J by 7 bases, 9 bases remained unmatched. The CDR3 runs 15 residues. The CDR3, as DNA: TGTGCCAGCAGAGACAGGGTTTGGCAGAATTCACCCCTCCACTTT. This sequence encodes CASRDRVWQNSPLHF.

This clonotype was found many times. The rearrangement uses TRBV13 and TRBJ2-2; no reliable D call. This CDR3 has 13 amino acids. CDR1 is PRHDT and CDR2 is FYEKMQ in the germline V gene (reference sequence). Trimming removed 4 bases at V and 6 bases at J, with 9 bases between. CDR3 protein: CASSSGSAGELFF. Here the CDR3 DNA reads TGTGCCAGCAGCTCAGGCAGCGCCGGGGAGCTGTTTTTT.

A remark on this clonotype: This clone may be a read error of a much larger clone one base away. This chain uses TRBV29-1 with TRBJ2-7; possibly TRBD1 for D (5 bases). CDR1 SQVTM and CDR2 ANQGSEA come from the germline V gene. The CDR3 contains 11 residues. DNA of the CDR3: TGCAGCGTCGAAAAGGGGAACGAGAAGTACTTC. It codes for CSVEKGNEKYF.

This clonotype has ten or more counts. This chain joins TRBV28 and TRBJ1-1; 9 bases agree with TRBD1. V gave up 6 bases and J gave up 1 base; unmatched junction bases: 6. This CDR3 contains 15 residues. CDR1 is MDHEN and CDR2 is SYDVKM in the germline V gene. The CDR3, as DNA: TGTGCCAGCAGAGCCGGGACAGGGCCGAACACTGAAGCTTTCTTT. Its protein product is CASRAGTGPNTEAFF.

J is TRBJ2-1 and V is TRBV15; D is perhaps TRBD1 (6 bases). The germline V gene encodes CDR1 LNHNV and CDR2 YYDKDF (reference sequence). Trimming pared 1 base from V and 8 bases from J, leaving 9 bases between. This CDR3 has 13 amino acids. The CDR3 is CATSRVGQYEQFF. The CDR3 DNA reads TGTGCCACCAGCAGAGTTGGACAGTATGAGCAGTTCTTC.

This clonotype came up many times. This chain joins TRBV4-2 and TRBJ2-5, with 8 bases matching TRBD2. Germline CDR1 and CDR2: LGHNA and YNFKEQ. V lost 0 bases to trimming and J lost 1 base; unmatched junction nucleotides: 10. The CDR3 spans 18 residues. The CDR3 DNA reads as TGTGCCAGCAGCCAAGATCTTTTGTCTAGCGGGTTCCAAGAGACCCAGTACTTC. Translating gives CASSQDLLSSGFQETQYF.

V is TRBV20-1 and J is TRBJ2-1, with D perhaps matching TRBD1 (5 bases). This CDR3 has 11 amino acids. Per germline, CDR1 DFQATT and CDR2 SNEGSKA (reference sequence). Between the trimmed V and J ends, which lost 0 bases and 15 bases, there was a span of 12 bases. The CDR3 nucleotides are TGCAGTGCTAGAGACGAGTTGGGGCGGTTCTTC. Its translation: CSARDELGRFF.

The rearrangement joins TRBV5-1 to TRBJ2-5; 8 nucleotides match TRBD1. CDR1 is SGHRS, CDR2 YFSETQ, per germline. After removal of 2 bases from V and 3 bases from J, the junction contained 12 bases not matched to a gene. The CDR3 has 17 residues. The CDR3 spells CASSFPRTGMSKETQYF. CDR3 nucleotides: TGCGCCAGCAGCTTCCCAAGGACAGGGATGTCGAAAGAGACCCAGTACTTC. Filled out from reference TRBV5-1 and TRBJ2-5, the complete variable domain reads KAGVTQTPRYLIKTRGQQVTLSCSPISGHRSVSWYQQTPGQGLQFLFEYFSETQRNKGNFPGRFSGRQFSNSRSEMNVSTLELGDSALYLCASSFPRTGMSKETQYFGPGTRLLVL.

The V and J genes are TRBV20-1 and TRBJ2-7, with 7 bases fitting TRBD2. Per the germline V gene, CDR1 is DFQATT and CDR2 is SNEGSKA (reference sequence). This CDR3 comprises 15 residues. The V segment lost 0 bases and the J segment 2 bases; nucleotides outside the gene matches: 7. As DNA, the CDR3 is TGCAGTGCTAGAGATCTGACTAGCACCACCTACGAGCAGTACTTC. Protein sequence: CSARDLTSTTYEQYF.

The chain couples TRBV6-2 or TRBV6-3 to TRBJ1-1; no reliable D call. CDR1 and CDR2 from the germline V gene are MNHEY and SVGEGT. This CDR3 contains 13 residues. V was cut by 6 bases and J by 1 base, with 9 bases left in between. The CDR3 sequence is CASRPTENTEAFF. DNA of the CDR3: TGTGCCAGCAGACCTACAGAGAACACTGAAGCTTTCTTT.

This clonotype was detected many times. Here the CDR3 reads CASSPEHSGTQYF. CDR3 coding DNA: TGTGCCAGCAGCCCAGAGCATTCAGGGACCCAGTACTTC. The gene calls are TRBV12-3 or TRBV12-4 and TRBJ2-5; D ambiguous. Deletions cut 6 bases from V and 7 bases from J, with 15 bases between. The CDR3 is 13 amino acids.

The gene calls are TRBV10-1 and TRBJ2-1, with 10 bases lining up with TRBD2. The V and J ends lost 2 bases and 4 bases, in that order; junction bases with no gene match: 2. Germline V gene sequence: CDR1 WNHNN, CDR2 SYGVQD (reference sequence). This CDR3 is 15 amino acids long. The CDR3: CASSEALAGYNEQFF. The CDR3 nucleotides read TGCGCCAGCAGTGAGGCACTAGCGGGGTACAATGAGCAGTTCTTC.

This clonotype was counted many times. V and J are TRBV5-6 and TRBJ1-2, with D unclear. The germline V gene encodes CDR1 SGHDT and CDR2 YYEEEE. Trimming pared 4 bases from V and 1 base from J, leaving 14 bases between. The length of the CDR3 is 15 residues. The DNA for the CDR3 is TGTGCCAGCAGCCCACAGTGGGTAGATAACTATGGCTACACCTTC. It translates to CASSPQWVDNYGYTF.

This clonotype came up many times. V gene TRBV3-2 combines with J gene TRBJ2-7; the table's D gene call, TRBD1, was not cross checked with the DNA. TRBV3-2 is a pseudogene segment. The length of the CDR3 is 16 residues. Here the CDR3 DNA reads TGTGCCAGCAGCCCCCCCCCGGGAGGCCTTCTCTACGAGCAGTACTTC. Translating it yields CASSPPPGGLLYEQYF.

At least ten counts were recorded for this clonotype. The rearrangement uses TRBV7-9 and TRBJ1-1; no clear D. This CDR3 region has 12 residues. In germline, CDR1 is SEHNR, CDR2 FQNEAQ (reference sequence). V shed 10 bases and J shed 8 bases, with 17 bases lying between them. The CDR3 DNA reads as TGTGCCATAACACAAGGGTACCCCGAAGCTTTCTTT. It translates to CAITQGYPEAFF.

This clonotype was observed at least ten times. The V call is TRBV11-2, the J call TRBJ2-5; TRBD1 matches 7 bases. Germline trimming cut 4 bases from V and 4 bases from J; bases unmatched to any gene: 9. The CDR3 spans 15 residues. CDR1 is SGHAT, CDR2 FQNNGV, per germline. The CDR3 DNA is TGTGCCAGCAGCTACATCGACAGGGTCGGAGAGACCCAGTACTTC. Amino acids: CASSYIDRVGETQYF.

V gene TRBV6-5 combines with J gene TRBJ2-5; D call uncertain. Germline CDR1 MNHEY, CDR2 SVGAGI. CDR3 length: 15 amino acids. V was shortened by 4 bases and J by 0 bases, with 12 bases between the two germline ends. In DNA form, the CDR3 reads TGTGCCAGCAGTTCCCGCCGTGGGTACCAAGAGACCCAGTACTTC. Translation: CASSSRRGYQETQYF.

This rearrangement joins TRBV4-2 to TRBJ2-5; D remains ambiguous. V was clipped by 1 base and J by 4 bases, with 10 bases between them. This CDR3 is 14 amino acids long. CDR1 is LGHNA, CDR2 YNFKEQ, per germline. CDR3 sequence reads: CASSQGEGLETQYF. For the CDR3, the DNA is TGTGCCAGCAGCCAAGGTGAAGGGTTAGAGACCCAGTACTTC.